The 12 T cell receptor beta chains below were found in one sample sequenced in a study of blood T cells in healthy people across ages. Using a J-beta primer mix together with a sample-barcoded 5' primer, a second PCR was run for about 6 to 11 cycles. TCRdb re-called the 5' RACE reads through MiXCR, storing one row per CDR3 protein. This table has about 840,000 distinct CDR3 sequences, 25% to 30% appearing once. The same sample was also studied in work on T cells of mothers and their children.

The specimen was blood. The receptors stem from a woman in her forties in good health.

V gene TRBV28 combines with J gene TRBJ1-3; no clear D gene. This CDR3 has 12 amino acids. Trimming removed 7 bases from V and 3 bases from J, with 7 bases in between. Per germline, CDR1 MDHEN and CDR2 SYDVKM. This chain's CDR3 is CASISFGNTIYF. In DNA form, the CDR3 reads TGTGCCAGCATCTCTTTTGGAAACACCATATATTTT.

This rearrangement joins TRBV12-3 or TRBV12-4 to TRBJ1-5; D is possibly TRBD1 (5 bases). The CDR3 loop spans 15 amino acids. V shed 6 bases and J shed 1 base, with 13 bases lying between them. In nucleotides, the CDR3 is TGTGCCAGCAGGCGGGCCGGGGGAAGCAATCAGCCCCAGCATTTT. This encodes CASRRAGGSNQPQHF.

The rearrangement links TRBV30 to TRBJ2-5; TRBD2 might be the D (5 bases). Looked up from germline, CDR1 is GTSNPN and CDR2 is SVGIG (reference sequence). This CDR3 has 13 residues. Between the trimmed V and J ends, which lost 0 bases and 4 bases, there was a span of 9 bases. The CDR3 region is CAWSVGLAETQYF. CDR3 bases: TGTGCCTGGAGTGTAGGGCTAGCAGAGACCCAGTACTTC.

This clonotype was seen ten or more times. The genes are TRBV7-8 and TRBJ2-3, with D perhaps assigned TRBD1 or TRBD2 (6 bases each). Deletions cut 2 bases from V and 2 bases from J, with 14 bases between. CDR1 is SGHVS and CDR2 is FQNEAQ in the germline V gene. This CDR3 region has 16 residues. CDR3 DNA: TGTGCCAGCAGCTTACGGTCTGCGGGACACACAGATACGCAGTATTTT. Its protein product is CASSLRSAGHTDTQYF.

This clonotype was seen only a few times. This rearrangement joins TRBV6-2 or TRBV6-3 to TRBJ2-5; D unresolved. The CDR3 contains 13 residues. Germline CDR1 MNHEY, CDR2 SVGEGT. Trimming shortened V by 6 bases and J by 1 base, and 9 bases separated the two germline ends. The CDR3 loop is CASRYGTQETQYF. CDR3 coding DNA: TGTGCCAGCAGATACGGAACCCAAGAGACCCAGTACTTC.

This clonotype was counted ten times or more. The gene calls are TRBV20-1 and TRBJ2-3; the match to TRBD2 covers 8 bases. The CDR3 totals 14 residues. V shed 4 bases, J shed 8 bases, and the junction held 11 bases outside the gene matches. CDR1 DFQATT and CDR2 SNEGSKA come from the germline V gene (reference sequence). For the CDR3, the DNA is TGCAGTGCTACCCCAGGCGGGGGGTACGGTACGCAGTATTTT. Amino acid sequence: CSATPGGGYGTQYF.

The gene calls are TRBV12-3 or TRBV12-4 and TRBJ2-2; either TRBD1 or TRBD2 may supply D (5 bases each). V shed 5 bases and J shed 8 bases, with 15 bases lying between them. The CDR3 extends over 14 amino acids. The CDR3 DNA follows: TGTGCCAGCAGTCGAGGGGACGTCCGGGGGGAGCTGTTTTTT. Protein product: CASSRGDVRGELFF.

V usage is TRBV2 and J usage is TRBJ2-4; the match to TRBD1 covers 11 bases. Trimming took 6 bases from V and 13 from J; bases not matched to a gene: 14. This CDR3 has 15 amino acids. Germline loops: CDR1 SNHLY, CDR2 FYNNEI. This CDR3 is CASSPGQGVSNEQYF. Written as DNA, the CDR3 is TGTGCCAGCAGCCCGGGACAGGGGGTGTCCAATGAGCAGTACTTC.

This clonotype has a count of ten or more. This chain connects TRBV10-3 to TRBJ1-2; D might be TRBD1 (5 bases). Deletions cut 4 bases from V and 6 bases from J, with 6 bases between. Per the germline V gene, CDR1 is ENHRY and CDR2 is SYGVKD. This CDR3 is built from 11 residues. Written as DNA, the CDR3 is TGTGCCATCAGTGGGGGGAATGGCTACACCTTC. Translating it yields CAISGGNGYTF.

The chain is built from TRBV6-1 and TRBJ2-7, with TRBD2 as a possible D gene (6 bases). The CDR3 totals 14 residues. V lost 8 bases to trimming and J lost 0 bases, with 14 bases between them. The germline V gene encodes CDR1 MNHNS and CDR2 SASEGT. In DNA, the CDR3 is TGTGCCAGCCTAGCGTCCAGCCGCTCCTACGAGCAGTACTTC. Encoded protein: CASLASSRSYEQYF.

This chain links TRBV28 with TRBJ2-5; possible D gene TRBD1, 6 bases. Between the trimmed V and J ends, which lost 6 bases and 2 bases, there was a span of 16 bases. CDR1 MDHEN and CDR2 SYDVKM come from the germline V gene. The CDR3 is 15 residues long. Written as DNA, the CDR3 is TGTGCCAGCAGCCCGGGACATCTTATACAAGAGACCCAGTACTTC. It yields the protein CASSPGHLIQETQYF.

This clonotype has more than one count but fewer than ten. The rearrangement joins TRBV6-5 to TRBJ1-2, with unresolved D. CDR1 MNHEY and CDR2 SVGAGI come from the germline V gene. Trimming shortened V by 2 bases and J by 5 bases, and 12 bases separated the two germline ends. The CDR3 has 14 residues. CDR3 coding DNA: TGTGCCAGCAGTTACGGGAGAGAATCTTATGGCTACACCTTC. Protein: CASSYGRESYGYTF.